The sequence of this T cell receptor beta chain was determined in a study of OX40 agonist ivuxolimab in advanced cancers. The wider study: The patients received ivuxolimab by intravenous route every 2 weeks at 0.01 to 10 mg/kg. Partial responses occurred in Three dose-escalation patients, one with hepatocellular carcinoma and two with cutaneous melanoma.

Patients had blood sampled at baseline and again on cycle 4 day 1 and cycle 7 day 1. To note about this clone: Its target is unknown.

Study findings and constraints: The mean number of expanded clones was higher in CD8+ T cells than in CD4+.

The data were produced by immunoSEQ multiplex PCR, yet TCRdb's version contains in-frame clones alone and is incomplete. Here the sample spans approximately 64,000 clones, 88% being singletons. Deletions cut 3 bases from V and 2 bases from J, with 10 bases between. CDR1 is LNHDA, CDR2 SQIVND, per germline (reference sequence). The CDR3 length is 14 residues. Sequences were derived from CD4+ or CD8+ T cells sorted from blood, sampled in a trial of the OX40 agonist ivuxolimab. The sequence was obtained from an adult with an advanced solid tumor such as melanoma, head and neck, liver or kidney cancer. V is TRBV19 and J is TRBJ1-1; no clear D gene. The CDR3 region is CASSMAALNTEAFF. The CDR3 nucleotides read TGTGCCAGTAGTATGGCAGCGCTTAACACTGAAGCTTTCTTT.